A selection of T cell receptor beta chains follows, all from one sample in a study of blood T cell repertoires in COVID-19. Assay used: immunoSEQ multiplex PCR; TCRdb lists only in-frame clones, some missing. The sample carries around 250,000 clones, around nine tenths recorded once. The sample comprised peripheral blood. All receptors derive from a man aged 35-49 years with active or convalescent COVID-19. CDR3s include the opening cysteine and the closing phenylalanine or tryptophan.

J	V	length	CDR3
TRBJ2-3	TRBV30	15	CAWRIAGLTTDTQYF
TRBJ2-7	TRBV6-5	13	CASSRLAPYEQYF
TRBJ2-4	TRBV19	16	CASSMDRRLSKNIQYF
TRBJ1-6	TRBV4-1	16	CASSQEQGPANSPLHF
TRBJ1-5	TRBV4-1	17	CASSHILGGGSNQPQHF
TRBJ1-5	TRBV7-9	18	CASSLLPNTKVVNQPQHF
TRBJ2-1	TRBV19	10	CASKGGEQFF
TRBJ1-2	TRBV5-1	16	CASSLVTGIINYGYTF
TRBJ2-1	TRBV7-6	16	CASSSATSGTYNEQFF
TRBJ1-5	TRBV20-1	13	CSASGGGYQPQHF
TRBJ1-4	TRBV30	14	CAWSIATHNEKLFF
TRBJ2-3	TRBV5-1	21	CASSSTGRAVQREDLTDTQYF
TRBJ2-5	TRBV27	15	CASSFGGGAGETQYF
TRBJ1-6	TRBV19	16	CASSHGTAAINSPLHF
TRBJ2-1	TRBV9	16	CASSSSGGVSYNEQFF
TRBJ2-7	TRBV28	14	CASRPTGPTYEQYF
TRBJ2-3	TRBV24-1	16	CATSPPTGGGTDTQYF
TRBJ2-1	TRBV6-5	15	CASSRARGSYNEQFF
TRBJ2-1	TRBV24-1	19	CATSDSHKTGTSGSNEQFF
TRBJ1-5	TRBV5-6	13	CASSGGSNQPQHF
TRBJ2-5	TRBV24-1	13	CATKERVLETQYF
TRBJ2-3	TRBV9	14	CASSPPLGADTQYF
TRBJ2-5	TRBV4-1	15	CASSRGGGTQETQYF
TRBJ1-2	TRBV4-1	11	CASSPHYGYTF
TRBJ1-1	TRBV24-1	15	CATSDSARGNTEAFF
TRBJ2-5	TRBV2	14	CASTLWRVGETQYF
TRBJ1-1	TRBV2	10	CASRGGEAFF
TRBJ2-5	TRBV5-1	15	CASSEGAGAGETQYF
TRBJ2-6	TRBV7-7	18	CASSSRQGPPSGANVLTF
TRBJ2-5	TRBV28	12	CASSNVGVTQYF
TRBJ2-7	TRBV2	13	CARRGDGSYEQYF
TRBJ1-6	TRBV19	16	CASSIPEGSYNSPLHF
TRBJ1-1	TRBV12-3/TRBV12-4	13	CASSRTVNTEAFF
TRBJ2-5	TRBV27	15	CASSFSLAAQETQYF
TRBJ1-2	TRBV3-1/TRBV3-2	14	CASSPLGTTYGYTF
TRBJ2-7	TRBV2	15	CASSLPGQGSGEQYF
TRBJ2-5	TRBV5-5	15	CASSLYGGEAETQYF
TRBJ1-6	TRBV10-3	16	CAITDPMDSSGSPLHF
TRBJ2-3	TRBV19	13	CASGLANTDTQYF
TRBJ2-3	TRBV3-1/TRBV3-2	15	CASSHGAGNTDTQYF
TRBJ2-1	TRBV21-1	13	CASSKDRTRGGFF
TRBJ1-6	TRBV15	15	CATSRDRSGRGPLHF
TRBJ2-1	TRBV24-1	11	CATRDSNEQFF
TRBJ2-3	TRBV10-3	16	CAITRLAGGSTDTQYF
TRBJ2-3	TRBV9	13	CASSASRQDTQYF
TRBJ2-3	TRBV14	16	CASSPRGQVVTDTQYF
TRBJ1-5	TRBV28	19	CASSFPGQGSLGGNQPQHF
TRBJ1-4	TRBV6-1	16	CASSEASGTVNEKLFF